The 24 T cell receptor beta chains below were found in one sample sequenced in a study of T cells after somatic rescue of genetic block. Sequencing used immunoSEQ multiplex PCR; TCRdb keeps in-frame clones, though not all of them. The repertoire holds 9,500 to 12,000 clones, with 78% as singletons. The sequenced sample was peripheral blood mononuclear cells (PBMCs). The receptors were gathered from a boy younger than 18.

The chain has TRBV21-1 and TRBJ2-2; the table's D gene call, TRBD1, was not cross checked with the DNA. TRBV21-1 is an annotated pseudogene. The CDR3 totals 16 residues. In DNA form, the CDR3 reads TGTGCCAGCAGCACAAGACAGGGGCCGAACACCGGGGAGCTGTTTTTT. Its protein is CASSTRQGPNTGELFF.

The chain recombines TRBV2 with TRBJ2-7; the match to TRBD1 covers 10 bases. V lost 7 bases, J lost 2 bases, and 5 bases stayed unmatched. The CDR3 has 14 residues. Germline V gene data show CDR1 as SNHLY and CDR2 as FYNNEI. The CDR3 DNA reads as TGTGCCAGCAACGACAGGGGGCCTCCCTACGAGCAGTACTTC. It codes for CASNDRGPPYEQYF. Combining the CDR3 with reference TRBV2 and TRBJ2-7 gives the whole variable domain EPEVTQTPSHQVTQMGQEVILRCVPISNHLYFYWYRQILGQKVEFLVSFYNNEISEKSEIFDDQFSVERPDGSNFTLKIRSTKLEDSAMYFCASNDRGPPYEQYFGPGTRLTVT.

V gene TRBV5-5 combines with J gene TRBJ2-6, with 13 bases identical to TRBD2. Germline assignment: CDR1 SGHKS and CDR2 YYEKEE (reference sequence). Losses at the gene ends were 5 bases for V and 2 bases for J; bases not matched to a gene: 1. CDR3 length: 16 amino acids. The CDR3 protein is CASRGLAGTGANVLTF. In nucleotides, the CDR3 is TGTGCCAGCAGGGGACTAGCGGGGACTGGGGCCAACGTCCTGACTTTC.

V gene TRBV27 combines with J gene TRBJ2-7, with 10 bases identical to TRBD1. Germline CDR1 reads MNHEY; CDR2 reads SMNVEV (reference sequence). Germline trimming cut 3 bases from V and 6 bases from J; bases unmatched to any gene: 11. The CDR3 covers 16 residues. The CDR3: CASSFTHRRTGGEQYF. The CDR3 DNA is TGTGCCAGCAGTTTCACCCACAGGCGGACAGGGGGCGAGCAGTACTTC.

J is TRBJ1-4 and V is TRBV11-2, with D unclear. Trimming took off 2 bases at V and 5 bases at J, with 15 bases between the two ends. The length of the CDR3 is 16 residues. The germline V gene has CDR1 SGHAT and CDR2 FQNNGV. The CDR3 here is CASSLSPWGTNEKLFF. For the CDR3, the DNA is TGTGCCAGCAGCTTATCTCCTTGGGGAACCAATGAAAAACTGTTTTTT.

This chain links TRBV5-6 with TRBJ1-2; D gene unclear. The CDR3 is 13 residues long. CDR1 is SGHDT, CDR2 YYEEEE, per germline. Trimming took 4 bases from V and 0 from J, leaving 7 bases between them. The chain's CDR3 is CASSEHTNYGYTF. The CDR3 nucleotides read TGTGCCAGCAGCGAGCATACTAACTATGGCTACACCTTC.

The chain's CDR3 is CASSIPVGQGKAFF. CDR3 DNA: TGTGCCAGTAGTATTCCAGTGGGACAGGGGAAGGCTTTCTTT. This chain uses TRBV19 with TRBJ1-1, with 10 bases that match TRBD1. Looked up from germline, CDR1 is LNHDA and CDR2 is SQIVND (reference sequence). The CDR3 has 14 residues. J lost 11 bases, V lost 3 bases, and 9 bases had no gene match.

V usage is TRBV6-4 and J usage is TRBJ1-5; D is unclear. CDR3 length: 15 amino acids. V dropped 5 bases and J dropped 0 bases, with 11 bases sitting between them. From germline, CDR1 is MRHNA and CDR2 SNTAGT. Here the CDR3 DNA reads TGTGCCAGCAGTTCCCAGCCGCTTAGCAATCAGCCCCAGCATTTT. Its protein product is CASSSQPLSNQPQHF.

In DNA form, the CDR3 reads TGTGCCAGCAGCCTCGGGTCTACGTACGAGCAGTACTTC. Its protein product is CASSLGSTYEQYF. The chain has TRBV9 and TRBJ2-7; D unresolved. V was clipped by 4 bases and J by 4 bases, with 12 bases between them. Germline CDR1 SGDLS, CDR2 YYNGEE. The CDR3 length is 13 residues.

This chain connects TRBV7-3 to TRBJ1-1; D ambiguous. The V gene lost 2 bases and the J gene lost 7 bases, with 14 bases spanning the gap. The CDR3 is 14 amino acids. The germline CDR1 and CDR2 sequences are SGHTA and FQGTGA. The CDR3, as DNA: TGTGCCAGCAGCTTAGCTCTGGATATCGGTGAAGCTTTCTTT. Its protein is CASSLALDIGEAFF.

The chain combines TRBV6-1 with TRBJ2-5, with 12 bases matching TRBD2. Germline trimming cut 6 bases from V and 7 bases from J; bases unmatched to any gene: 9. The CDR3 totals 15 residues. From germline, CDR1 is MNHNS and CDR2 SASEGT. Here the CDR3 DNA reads TGTGCCAGCAGCAAGACTAGCGGGAGTTTGGCGACCCAGTACTTC. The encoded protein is CASSKTSGSLATQYF.

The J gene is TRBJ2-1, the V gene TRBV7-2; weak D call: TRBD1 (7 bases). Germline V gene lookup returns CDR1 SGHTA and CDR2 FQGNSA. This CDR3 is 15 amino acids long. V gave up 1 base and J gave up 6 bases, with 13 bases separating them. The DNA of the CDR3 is TGTGCCAGCAGCTTAGTTGTCAGGGGGGTCAATGAGCAGTTCTTC. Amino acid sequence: CASSLVVRGVNEQFF.

The CDR3: CASSVDIPGGNTIYF. In DNA, the CDR3 is TGTGCCAGCAGCGTAGACATCCCGGGTGGAAACACCATATATTTT. The V gene is TRBV9, the J gene TRBJ1-3; D is unresolved. Germline V gives CDR1 SGDLS, CDR2 YYNGEE. The V and J ends lost 0 bases and 3 bases respectively, with 10 bases between them. There are 15 residues in the CDR3.

CDR3 sequence (DNA): TGTGCCAGCAGCCCAGAGCGGATTGCCATCTATGGCTACACCTTC. Translating it yields CASSPERIAIYGYTF. J is TRBJ1-2 and V is TRBV5-6; D is ambiguous. V lost 4 bases and J lost 4, with 17 bases in between. The CDR3 runs 15 residues. CDR1 and CDR2 from the germline V gene are SGHDT and YYEEEE.

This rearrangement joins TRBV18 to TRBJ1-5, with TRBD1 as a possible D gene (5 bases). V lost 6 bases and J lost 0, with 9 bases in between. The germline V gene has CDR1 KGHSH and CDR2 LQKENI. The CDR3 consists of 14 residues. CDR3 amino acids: CASSQDISNQPQHF. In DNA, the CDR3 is TGTGCCAGCTCTCAGGACATTAGCAATCAGCCCCAGCATTTT.

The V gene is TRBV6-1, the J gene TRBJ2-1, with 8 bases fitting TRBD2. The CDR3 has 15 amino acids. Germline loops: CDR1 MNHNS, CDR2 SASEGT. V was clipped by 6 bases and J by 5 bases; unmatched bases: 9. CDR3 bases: TGTGCCAGCAGGGTCCAGAGCGGGAGTAACAATGAGCAGTTCTTC. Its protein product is CASRVQSGSNNEQFF.

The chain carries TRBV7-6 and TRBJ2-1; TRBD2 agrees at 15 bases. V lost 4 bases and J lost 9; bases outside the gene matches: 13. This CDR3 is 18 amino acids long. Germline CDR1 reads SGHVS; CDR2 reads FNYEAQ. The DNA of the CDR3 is TGTGCCAGCAGCTCGGGGACTAGCGGGAGGTTGCGGTCCGGTGAGCAGTTCTTC. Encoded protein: CASSSGTSGRLRSGEQFF.

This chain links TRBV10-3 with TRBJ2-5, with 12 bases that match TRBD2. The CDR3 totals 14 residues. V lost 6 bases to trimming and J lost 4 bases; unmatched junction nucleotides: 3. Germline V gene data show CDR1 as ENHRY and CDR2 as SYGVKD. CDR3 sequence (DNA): TGTGCCATCAGCAGACTAGCGGGAGCAGAGACCCAGTACTTC. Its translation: CAISRLAGAETQYF.

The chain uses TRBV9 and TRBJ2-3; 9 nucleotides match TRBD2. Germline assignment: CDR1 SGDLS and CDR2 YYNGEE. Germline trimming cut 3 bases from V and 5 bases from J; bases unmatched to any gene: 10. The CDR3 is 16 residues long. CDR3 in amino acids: CASSEVPAGGLDTQYF. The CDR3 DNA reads TGTGCCAGCAGCGAAGTCCCAGCGGGAGGTCTAGATACGCAGTATTTT.

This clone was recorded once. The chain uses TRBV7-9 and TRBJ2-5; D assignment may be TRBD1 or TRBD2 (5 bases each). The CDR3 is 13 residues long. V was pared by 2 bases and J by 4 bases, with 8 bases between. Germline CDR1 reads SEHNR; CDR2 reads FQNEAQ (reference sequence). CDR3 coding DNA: TGTGCCAGCAGCTTAAAGGGGACAGAGACCCAGTACTTC. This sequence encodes CASSLKGTETQYF.

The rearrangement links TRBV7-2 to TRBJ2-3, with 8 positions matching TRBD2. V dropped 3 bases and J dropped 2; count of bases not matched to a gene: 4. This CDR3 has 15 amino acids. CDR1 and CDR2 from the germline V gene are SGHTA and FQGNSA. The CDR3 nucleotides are TGTGCCAGCAGCTTCGGCGGGGGGCCCACAGATACGCAGTATTTT. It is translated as CASSFGGGPTDTQYF.

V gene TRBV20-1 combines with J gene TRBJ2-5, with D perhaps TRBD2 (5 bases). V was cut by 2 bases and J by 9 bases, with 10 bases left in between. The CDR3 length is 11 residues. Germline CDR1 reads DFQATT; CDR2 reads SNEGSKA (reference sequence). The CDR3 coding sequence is TGCAGTGCTAGAATCACGGAGGCCCAGTACTTC. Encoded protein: CSARITEAQYF.

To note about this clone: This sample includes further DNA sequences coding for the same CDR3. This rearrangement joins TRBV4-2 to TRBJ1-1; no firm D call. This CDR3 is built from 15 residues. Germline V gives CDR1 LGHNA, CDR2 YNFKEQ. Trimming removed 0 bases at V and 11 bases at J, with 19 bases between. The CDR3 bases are TGTGCCAGCAGCCAAGATTATAGCTTCCTGCTCGGGGCTTTCTTT. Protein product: CASSQDYSFLLGAFF.

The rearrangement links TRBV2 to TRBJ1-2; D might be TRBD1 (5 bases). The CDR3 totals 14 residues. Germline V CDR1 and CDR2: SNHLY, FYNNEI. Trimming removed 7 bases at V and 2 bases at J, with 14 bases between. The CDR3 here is CASKGEGRNYGYTF. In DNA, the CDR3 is TGTGCCAGCAAAGGGGAGGGTCGAAACTATGGCTACACCTTC.